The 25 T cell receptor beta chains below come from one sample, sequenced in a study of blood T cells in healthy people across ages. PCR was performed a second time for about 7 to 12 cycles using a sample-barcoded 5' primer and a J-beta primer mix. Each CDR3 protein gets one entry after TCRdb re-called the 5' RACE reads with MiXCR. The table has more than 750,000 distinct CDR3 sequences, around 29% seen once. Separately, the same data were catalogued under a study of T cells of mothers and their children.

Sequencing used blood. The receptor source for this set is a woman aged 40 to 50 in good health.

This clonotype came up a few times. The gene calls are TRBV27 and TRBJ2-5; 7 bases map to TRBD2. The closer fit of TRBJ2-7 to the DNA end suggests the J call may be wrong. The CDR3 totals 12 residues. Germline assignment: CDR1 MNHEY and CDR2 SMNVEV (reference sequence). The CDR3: CASRLWGGEQYF. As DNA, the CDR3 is TGTGCCAGCAGGTTGTGGGGGGGCGAGCAGTACTTC.

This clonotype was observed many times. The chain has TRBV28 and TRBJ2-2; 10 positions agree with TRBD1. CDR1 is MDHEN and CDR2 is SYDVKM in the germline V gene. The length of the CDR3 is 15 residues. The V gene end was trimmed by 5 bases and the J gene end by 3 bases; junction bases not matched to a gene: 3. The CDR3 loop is CASSVGQGHTGELFF. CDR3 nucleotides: TGTGCCAGCAGTGTGGGACAGGGGCACACCGGGGAGCTGTTTTTT.

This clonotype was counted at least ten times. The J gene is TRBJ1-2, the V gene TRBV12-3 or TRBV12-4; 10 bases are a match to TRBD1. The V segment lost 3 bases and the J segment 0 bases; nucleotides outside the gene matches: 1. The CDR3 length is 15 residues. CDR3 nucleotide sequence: TGTGCCAGCAGTTTTGGGACAGGGGCTAACTATGGCTACACCTTC. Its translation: CASSFGTGANYGYTF.

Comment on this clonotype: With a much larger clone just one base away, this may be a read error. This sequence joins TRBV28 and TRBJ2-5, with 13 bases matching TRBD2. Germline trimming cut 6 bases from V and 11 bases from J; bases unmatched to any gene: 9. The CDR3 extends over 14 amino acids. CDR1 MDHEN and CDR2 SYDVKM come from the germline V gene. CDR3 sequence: CASSFRLAGGEQYF. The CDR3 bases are TGTGCCAGCAGCTTTAGACTAGCGGGAGGAGAGCAGTACTTC.

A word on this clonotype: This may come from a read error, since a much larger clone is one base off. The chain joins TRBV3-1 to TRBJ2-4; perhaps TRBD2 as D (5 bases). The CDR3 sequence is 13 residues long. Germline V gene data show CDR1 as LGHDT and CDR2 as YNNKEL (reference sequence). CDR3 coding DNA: TGTGTCAGCAGCCAAGGTATGCGGGCATCGCAGTACTTC. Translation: CVSSQGMRASQYF.

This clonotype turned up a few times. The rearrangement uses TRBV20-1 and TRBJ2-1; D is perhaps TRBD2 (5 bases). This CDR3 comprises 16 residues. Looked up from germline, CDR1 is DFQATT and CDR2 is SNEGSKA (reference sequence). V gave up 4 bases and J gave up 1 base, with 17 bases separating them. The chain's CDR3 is CSAKTPGVLSYNEQFF. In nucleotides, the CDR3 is TGCAGTGCTAAAACTCCCGGGGTACTTTCCTACAATGAGCAGTTCTTC.

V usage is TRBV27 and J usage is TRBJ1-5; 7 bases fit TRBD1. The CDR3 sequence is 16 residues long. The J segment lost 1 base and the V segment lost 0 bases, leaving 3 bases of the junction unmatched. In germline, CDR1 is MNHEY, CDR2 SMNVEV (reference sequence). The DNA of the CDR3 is TGTGCCAGCAGTTTATCCCCGACAGGGAGCAATCAGCCCCAGCATTTT. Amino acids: CASSLSPTGSNQPQHF.

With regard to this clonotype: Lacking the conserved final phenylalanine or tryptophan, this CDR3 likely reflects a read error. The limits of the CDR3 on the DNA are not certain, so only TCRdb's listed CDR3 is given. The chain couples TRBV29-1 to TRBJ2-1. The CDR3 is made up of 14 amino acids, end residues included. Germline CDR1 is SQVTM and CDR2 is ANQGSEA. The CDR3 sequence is CSVEAVSSYNEQLL.

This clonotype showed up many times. For the CDR3, the DNA is TGTGCCAGCAGCTTATCGGCATCCTACAATGAGCAGTTCTTC. Protein product: CASSLSASYNEQFF. The rearrangement uses TRBV7-2 and TRBJ2-1; D gene ambiguous. The CDR3 sequence is 14 residues long. CDR1 is SGHTA, CDR2 FQGNSA, per germline. V dropped 2 bases and J dropped 1 base, with 6 bases sitting between them.

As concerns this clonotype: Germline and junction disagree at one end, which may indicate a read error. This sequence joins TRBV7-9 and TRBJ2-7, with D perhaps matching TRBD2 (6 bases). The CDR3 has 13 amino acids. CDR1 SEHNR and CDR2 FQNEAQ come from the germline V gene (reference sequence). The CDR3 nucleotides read TGTGTCAGCAGCTTAGCGGCAGACTACGAGCAGTACTTC. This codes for CVSSLAADYEQYF.

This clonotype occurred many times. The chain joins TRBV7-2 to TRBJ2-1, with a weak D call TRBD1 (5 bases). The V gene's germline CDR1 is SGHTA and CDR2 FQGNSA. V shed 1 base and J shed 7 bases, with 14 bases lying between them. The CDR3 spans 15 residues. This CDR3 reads CASSLDWQGWNEQFF. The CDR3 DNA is TGTGCCAGCAGCTTAGATTGGCAGGGATGGAATGAGCAGTTCTTC.

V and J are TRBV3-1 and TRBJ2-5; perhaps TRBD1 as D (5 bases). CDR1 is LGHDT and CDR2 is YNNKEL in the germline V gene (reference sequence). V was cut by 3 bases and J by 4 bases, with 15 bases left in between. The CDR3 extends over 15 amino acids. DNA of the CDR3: TGTGCCAGCAGCCAGGTCCAGGGTAGGATAGAGACCCAGTACTTC. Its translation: CASSQVQGRIETQYF.

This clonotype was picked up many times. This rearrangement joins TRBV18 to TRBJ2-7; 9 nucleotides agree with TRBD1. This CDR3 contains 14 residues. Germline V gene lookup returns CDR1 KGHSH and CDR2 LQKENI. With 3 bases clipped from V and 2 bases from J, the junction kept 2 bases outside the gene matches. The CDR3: CASSPGTGTYEQYF. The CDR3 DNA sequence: TGTGCCAGCTCACCGGGGACAGGGACCTACGAGCAGTACTTC.

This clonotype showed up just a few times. The CDR3 is CASSFSSGTGAGGEQFF. CDR3 coding DNA: TGTGCCAGCAGCTTTTCTTCCGGGACAGGGGCTGGTGGTGAGCAGTTCTTC. This rearrangement joins TRBV7-9 to TRBJ2-1, with 10 positions matching TRBD1. V trimming: 3 bases; J trimming: 9 bases; junction bases outside the gene matches: 14. The CDR3 is made up of 17 amino acids. The germline V gene has CDR1 SEHNR and CDR2 FQNEAQ (reference sequence).

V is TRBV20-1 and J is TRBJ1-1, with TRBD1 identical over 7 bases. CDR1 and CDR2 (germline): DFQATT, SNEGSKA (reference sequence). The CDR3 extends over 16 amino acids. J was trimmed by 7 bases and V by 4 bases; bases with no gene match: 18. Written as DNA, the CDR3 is TGCAGTGCTATTACATGGCAGGGACAGACGACTCATGAAGCTTTCTTT. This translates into CSAITWQGQTTHEAFF.

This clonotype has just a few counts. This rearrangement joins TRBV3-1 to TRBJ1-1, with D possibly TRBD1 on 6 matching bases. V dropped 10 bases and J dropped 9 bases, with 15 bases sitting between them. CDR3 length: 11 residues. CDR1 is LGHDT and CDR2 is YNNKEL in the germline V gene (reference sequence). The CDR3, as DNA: TGTGCCACCCAACGGGGGGCCCAAGCTTTCTTT. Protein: CATQRGAQAFF.

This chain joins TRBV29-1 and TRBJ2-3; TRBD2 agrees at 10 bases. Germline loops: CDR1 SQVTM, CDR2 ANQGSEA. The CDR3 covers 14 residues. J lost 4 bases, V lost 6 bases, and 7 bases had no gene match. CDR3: CSVAAGGTADTQYF. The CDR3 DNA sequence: TGCAGCGTCGCAGCGGGGGGGACCGCAGATACGCAGTATTTT.

This chain's CDR3 is CASSPGGGTGVEQFF. In DNA form, the CDR3 reads TGTGCCAGCAGTCCGGGAGGGGGAACTGGAGTGGAGCAGTTCTTC. This chain links TRBV12-3 or TRBV12-4 with TRBJ2-1; 8 positions match TRBD2. Trimming took 5 bases from V and 10 from J; bases not matched to a gene: 13. The CDR3 sequence is 15 residues long.

As DNA, the CDR3 is TGTGCCAGCAGCCCCAGTCTCAGGCGGGGGCGCACAGATACGCAGTATTTT. It encodes CASSPSLRRGRTDTQYF. The chain employs TRBV7-8 and TRBJ2-3; maybe TRBD2 (7 bases). Germline CDR1 SGHVS, CDR2 FQNEAQ. CDR3 length: 17 amino acids. V was shortened by 5 bases and J by 1 base, with 19 bases between the two germline ends.

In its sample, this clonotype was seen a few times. The CDR3 is CASSSLTEESYNEQFF. CDR3 coding DNA: TGTGCCAGCAGCTCGTTAACCGAGGAATCCTACAATGAGCAGTTCTTC. This sequence joins TRBV28 and TRBJ2-1; no firm D call. V lost 6 bases, J lost 1 base, and 16 bases lay in between. The CDR3 consists of 16 residues. In germline, CDR1 is MDHEN, CDR2 SYDVKM. The full variable domain, its missing parts supplied by reference TRBV28 and TRBJ2-1, is DVKVTQSSRYLVKRTGEKVFLECVQDMDHENMFWYRQDPGLGLRLIYFSYDVKMKEKGDIPEGYSVSREKKERFSLILESASTNQTSMYLCASSSLTEESYNEQFFGPGTRLTVL.

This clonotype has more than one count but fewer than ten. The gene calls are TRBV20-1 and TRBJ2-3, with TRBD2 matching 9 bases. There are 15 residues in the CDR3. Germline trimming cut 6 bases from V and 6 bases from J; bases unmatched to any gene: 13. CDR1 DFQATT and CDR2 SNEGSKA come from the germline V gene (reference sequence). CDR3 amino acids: CSACFRSGGVDTQYF. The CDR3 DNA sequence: TGCAGTGCCTGCTTTCGTAGCGGGGGAGTGGATACGCAGTATTTT.

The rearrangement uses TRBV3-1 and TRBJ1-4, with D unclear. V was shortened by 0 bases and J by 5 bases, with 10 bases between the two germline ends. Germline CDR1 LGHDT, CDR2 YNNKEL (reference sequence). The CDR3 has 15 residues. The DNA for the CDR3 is TGTGCCAGCAGCCAAGAGGGGATCAGAAATGAAAAACTGTTTTTT. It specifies CASSQEGIRNEKLFF.

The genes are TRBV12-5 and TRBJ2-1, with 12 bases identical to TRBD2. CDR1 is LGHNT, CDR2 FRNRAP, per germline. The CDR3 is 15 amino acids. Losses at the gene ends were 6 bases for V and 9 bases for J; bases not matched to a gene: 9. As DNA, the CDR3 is TGTGCTAGTGGCGGTGGACTAGCGGGGATAGGTGAGCAGTTCTTC. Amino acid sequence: CASGGGLAGIGEQFF.

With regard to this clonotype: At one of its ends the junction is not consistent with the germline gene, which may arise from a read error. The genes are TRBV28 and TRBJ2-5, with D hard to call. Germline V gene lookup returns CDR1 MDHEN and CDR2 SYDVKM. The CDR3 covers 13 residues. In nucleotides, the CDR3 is TGTGCCGGCAGTTTAACCGACGAAGAGACCCAGTACTTC. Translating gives CAGSLTDEETQYF. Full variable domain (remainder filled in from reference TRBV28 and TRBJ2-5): DVKVTQSSRYLVKRTGEKVFLECVQDMDHENMFWYRQDPGLGLRLIYFSYDVKMKEKGDIPEGYSVSREKKERFSLILESASTNQTSMYLCAGSLTDEETQYFGPGTRLLVL.

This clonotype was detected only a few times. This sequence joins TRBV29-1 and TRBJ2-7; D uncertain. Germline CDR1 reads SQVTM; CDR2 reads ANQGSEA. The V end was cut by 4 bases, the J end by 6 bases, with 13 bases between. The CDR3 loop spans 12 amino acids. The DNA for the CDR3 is TGCAGCGTTGGGGCAGGAAAATCCGAGCAGTACTTC. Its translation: CSVGAGKSEQYF.